This T cell receptor beta chain stems from a study of cytomegalovirus exposure and HLA in healthy donors. Study results and caveats: Cytomegalovirus association was assigned to around 150 TCR beta chains.

After removal of 2 bases from V and 0 bases from J, the junction contained 0 bases not matched to a gene. Germline values: CDR1 MNHEY, CDR2 SVGAGI. The CDR3 totals 15 residues. The sample holds a few counts of this clone. The antigen remains unidentified. The PCR was carried out with 60 Vbeta primers and 13 Jbeta primers. Sequencing used immunoSEQ multiplex PCR; TCRdb keeps in-frame clones, though not all of them. The sample carries approximately 140,000 clones, approximately 85% recorded once. The receptor's source is a boy younger than 18 in good health and CMV-seronegative. The chain links TRBV6-5 to TRBJ2-7, with 11 positions matching TRBD2. Sequenced: PBMCs. This CDR3 is CASSYTSGSSYEQYF. CDR3 nucleotide sequence: TGTGCCAGCAGTTACACTAGCGGGAGCTCCTACGAGCAGTACTTC.